This TCR beta chain derives from a study of T cell repertoires in cytomegalovirus infection (dated by TCRdb to about 2019). Describing the broader study: Because public TCR beta signatures pointed to carriage of CMV infection together with the matching HLA type, the HLA type of each donor mattered for the analysis. Summary of the overall study and its limitations: The ex vivo response was dominated by HLA-C-restricted CMV-specific TCR beta clonotypes, which also provided the single most frequent clonotype in two of eight donors. In both this cohort and an independent cohort of over 350 donors, the cumulative frequency of public TCR beta family members distinguished carriers of CMV infection plus the relevant HLA type.

As for this clonotype: No cognate antigen has been identified for it. One end of the junction is discordant with germline, which a read error may explain.

The sample was run on an Illumina HiSeq 1500. TCRdb took the public reads, trimmed them with fastp at Q25, ran MiXCR for clone calling and kept in-frame beta chains. Rows with one shared CDR3 protein collapse into an entry with the most common genes and DNA. Recorded for this sample are around 530,000 distinct CDR3 sequences; about 15% of them occurred a single time. Clones ranked in the top ten supply roughly 25% of the sample. For CDR1 and CDR2, the germline V gene lists SNHLY and FYNNEI. From the cysteine through the phenylalanine, the CDR3 covers 10 amino acids. Kept here is only the CDR3 DNA, which spans 30 bases and is read in frame from base 1.

The chain joins TRBV2 to TRBJ2-1; the central 7 bases match TRBD2. This TCR came from a human donor in good health (CMV status not recorded). Some clones in this sample may be carry-over from other donors' samples. The source material was CD8+ T cells from PBMCs. At the DNA level, the sequence is TGTGCCACTCGCGGGAGAAAGGGACTCTTC. Its amino acids are CATRGRKGLF.